This T cell receptor beta chain is drawn from a study of technical replicates of blood from a handful of donors. The repertoire was sequenced with immunoSEQ multiplex PCR; TCRdb's copy has only in-frame clones and lacks some. The table has about 69,000 clones, 80% to 90% seen once; the top ten hold around 4.6%. Per germline, CDR1 SGHRS and CDR2 YFSETQ. V was cut by 6 bases and J by 0 bases, with 15 bases left in between. The CDR3 totals 15 residues. The sequencing input was PBMCs. The rearrangement uses TRBV5-1 and TRBJ1-1; D is uncertain. This sequence was found in a human donor in good health. Some clones in this sample may be carry-over from other donors' samples. CDR3 in amino acids: CASKNGEDMNTEAFF. CDR3 in DNA: TGCGCCAGCAAGAACGGGGAAGACATGAACACTGAAGCTTTCTTT.